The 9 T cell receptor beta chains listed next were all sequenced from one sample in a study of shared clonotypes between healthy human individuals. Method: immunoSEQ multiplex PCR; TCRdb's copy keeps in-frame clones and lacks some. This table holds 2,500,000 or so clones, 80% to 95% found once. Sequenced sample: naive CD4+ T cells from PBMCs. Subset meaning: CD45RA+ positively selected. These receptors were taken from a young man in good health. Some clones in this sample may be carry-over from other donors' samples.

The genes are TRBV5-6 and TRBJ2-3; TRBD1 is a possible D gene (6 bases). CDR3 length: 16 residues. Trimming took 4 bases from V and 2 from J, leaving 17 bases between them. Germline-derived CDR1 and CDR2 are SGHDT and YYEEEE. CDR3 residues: CASSLPQGTFTDTQYF. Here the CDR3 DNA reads TGTGCCAGCAGCCTCCCCCAGGGGACGTTCACAGATACGCAGTATTTT.

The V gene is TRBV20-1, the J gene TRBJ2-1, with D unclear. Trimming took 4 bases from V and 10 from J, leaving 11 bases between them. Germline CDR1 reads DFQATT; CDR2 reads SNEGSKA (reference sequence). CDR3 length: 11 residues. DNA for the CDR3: TGCAGTGCTACCCCCTCCAGGGAGCAGTTCTTC. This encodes CSATPSREQFF.

The CDR3 DNA reads TGTGCCAGCAGCTTGGAGGCAGGGGAAGAGACCCAGTACTTC. This translates into CASSLEAGEETQYF. The chain links TRBV5-4 to TRBJ2-5, with D maybe TRBD1 (6 bases). The CDR3 length is 14 residues. The V end was cut by 0 bases, the J end by 3 bases, with 9 bases between. The V gene's germline CDR1 is SGHNT and CDR2 YYREEE (reference sequence).

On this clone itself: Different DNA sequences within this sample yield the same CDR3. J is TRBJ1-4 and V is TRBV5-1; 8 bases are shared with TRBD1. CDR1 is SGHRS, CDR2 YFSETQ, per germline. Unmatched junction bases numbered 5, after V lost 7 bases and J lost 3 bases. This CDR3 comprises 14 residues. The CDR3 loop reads CASSNRGANEKLFF. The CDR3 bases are TGCGCCAGCTCCAACAGGGGGGCTAATGAAAAACTGTTTTTT.

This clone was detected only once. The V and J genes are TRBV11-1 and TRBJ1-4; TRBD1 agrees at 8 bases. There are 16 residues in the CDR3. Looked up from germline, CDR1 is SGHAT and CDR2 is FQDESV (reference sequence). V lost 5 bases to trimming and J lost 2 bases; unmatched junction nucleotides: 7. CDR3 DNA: TGTGCCAGCAGCCGTAACACAGGGGGGACTAATGAAAAACTGTTTTTT. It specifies CASSRNTGGTNEKLFF.

CDR3 sequence (DNA): TGTGCCAGCAGTTTTCTTACTCAGTGGGACGAGCAGTACTTC. Its protein is CASSFLTQWDEQYF. The chain is built from TRBV28 and TRBJ2-7; D is unclear. Germline V lookup: CDR1 MDHEN, CDR2 SYDVKM. The CDR3 loop spans 14 amino acids. V was pared by 3 bases and J by 5 bases, with 14 bases between.

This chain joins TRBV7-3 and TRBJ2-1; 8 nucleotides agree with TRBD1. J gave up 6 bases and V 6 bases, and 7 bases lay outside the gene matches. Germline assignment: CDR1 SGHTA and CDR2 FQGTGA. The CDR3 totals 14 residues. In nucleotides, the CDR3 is TGTGCCAGCAGGTTGGGACAGGTCGGCAATGAGCAGTTCTTC. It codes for CASRLGQVGNEQFF.

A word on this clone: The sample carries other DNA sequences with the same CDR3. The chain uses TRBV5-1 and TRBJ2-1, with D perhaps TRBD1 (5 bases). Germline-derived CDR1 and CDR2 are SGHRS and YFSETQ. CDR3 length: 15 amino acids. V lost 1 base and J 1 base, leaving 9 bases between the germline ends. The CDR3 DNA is TGCGCCAGCAGCTTGACAGGATCTTCCTACAATGAGCAGTTCTTC. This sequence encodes CASSLTGSSYNEQFF. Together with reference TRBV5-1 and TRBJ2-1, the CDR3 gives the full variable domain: KAGVTQTPRYLIKTRGQQVTLSCSPISGHRSVSWYQQTPGQGLQFLFEYFSETQRNKGNFPGRFSGRQFSNSRSEMNVSTLELGDSALYLCASSLTGSSYNEQFFGPGTRLTVL.

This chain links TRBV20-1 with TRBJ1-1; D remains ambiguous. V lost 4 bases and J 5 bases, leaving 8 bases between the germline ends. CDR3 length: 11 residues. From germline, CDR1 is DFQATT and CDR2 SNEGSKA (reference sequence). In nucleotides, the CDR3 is TGCAGTGCTATCCCGTGGACTGAAGCTTTCTTT. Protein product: CSAIPWTEAFF.